Following are 21 T cell receptor beta chains from one sample sequenced in a study of cytomegalovirus exposure and HLA in healthy donors. PCR used 60 Vbeta primers and 13 Jbeta primers. Profiling relied on immunoSEQ multiplex PCR, and the TCRdb table lists in-frame clones only, not all of them. The data show 120,000 or so clones, 60% to 75% seen once. The specimen was PBMCs. Receptors were obtained from a woman aged 40-49 years in good health and CMV-seropositive.

This clone appeared once. The J gene is TRBJ2-1, the V gene TRBV18, with TRBD2 identical over 9 bases. V trimming: 2 bases; J trimming: 8 bases; junction bases outside the gene matches: 10. Germline V gene lookup returns CDR1 KGHSH and CDR2 LQKENI. The CDR3 spans 16 residues. CDR3 bases: TGTGCCAGCTCACCATGGGCGGGTAGCGGGAGAGATGAGCAGTTCTTC. Its protein product is CASSPWAGSGRDEQFF.

V is TRBV5-6 and J is TRBJ1-5; tentatively, D is TRBD1 (5 bases). The CDR3 runs to 15 residues. Trimming pared 1 base from V and 0 bases from J, leaving 8 bases between. Germline CDR1 and CDR2: SGHDT and YYEEEE. The CDR3 sequence is CASSLQQASNQPQHF. CDR3 DNA: TGTGCCAGCAGCTTGCAACAGGCTAGCAATCAGCCCCAGCATTTT.

This chain joins TRBV25-1 and TRBJ1-2, with TRBD1 matching over 7 bases. This CDR3 spans 13 amino acids. Germline CDR1 is MGHDK and CDR2 is SYGVNS. The V gene end was trimmed by 4 bases and the J gene end by 3 bases; junction bases not matched to a gene: 2. The CDR3 bases are TGTGCCAGCAGTGCGGACAGGCACTATGGCTACACCTTC. Protein sequence: CASSADRHYGYTF.

V gene TRBV6-1 combines with J gene TRBJ1-5, with TRBD1 as a possible D gene (6 bases). This CDR3 spans 14 amino acids. CDR1 and CDR2 from the germline V gene are MNHNS and SASEGT. The ends were cut back, 4 bases at V and 1 base at J, with 8 bases in the middle. CDR3 amino acids: CASSAQGSNQPQHF. CDR3 bases: TGTGCCAGCAGTGCACAGGGAAGCAATCAGCCCCAGCATTTT.

Comments on this clone: Germline is not matched at one junction end, which may reflect a read error. Different DNA sequences within this sample yield the same CDR3. J is TRBJ1-2 and V is TRBV30; TRBD1 might be the D (5 bases). The CDR3 loop spans 12 amino acids. Germline lookup yields CDR1 GTSNPN and CDR2 SVGIG (reference sequence). CDR3 in amino acids: CAWSVGADGYTF. The CDR3 DNA is TGCGCCTGGAGTGTAGGGGCAGATGGCTACACCTTC.

CDR3 protein: CAWSPGAGDEQYF. In nucleotides, the CDR3 is TGTGCCTGGAGCCCAGGGGCTGGGGACGAGCAGTACTTC. The V call is TRBV30, the J call TRBJ2-7; possible D gene TRBD1, 6 bases. Between the trimmed V and J ends, which lost 3 bases and 5 bases, there was a span of 14 bases. Germline assignment: CDR1 GTSNPN and CDR2 SVGIG (reference sequence). The CDR3 runs to 13 residues.

The chain recombines TRBV7-2 with TRBJ2-3; D is unresolved. Germline CDR1 and CDR2: SGHTA and FQGNSA. The CDR3 extends over 11 amino acids. V shed 4 bases and J shed 3 bases, with 2 bases lying between them. The chain's CDR3 is CASSSTDTQYF. CDR3 nucleotides: TGTGCCAGCAGCTCAACAGATACGCAGTATTTT.

This clone was observed a few times. The gene calls are TRBV6-5 and TRBJ1-1; D is undetermined. The CDR3 contains 13 residues. The germline CDR1 and CDR2 sequences are MNHEY and SVGAGI. V was cut by 5 bases and J by 4 bases, with 11 bases left in between. The CDR3 DNA sequence: TGTGCCAGCAGTGAAACGCTGAGCACTGAAGCTTTCTTT. Translation gives CASSETLSTEAFF.

The chain has TRBV6-1 and TRBJ1-1; 9 bases line up with TRBD1. The ends lost 3 bases at V and 4 bases at J; junction bases unmatched: 0. Germline V lookup: CDR1 MNHNS, CDR2 SASEGT. The CDR3 contains 13 residues. As DNA, the CDR3 is TGTGCCAGCAGTGAGGGACAGGGCACTGAAGCTTTCTTT. Protein sequence: CASSEGQGTEAFF.

The rearrangement joins TRBV7-6 to TRBJ2-7; perhaps TRBD2 as D (6 bases). Trimming removed 0 bases at V and 1 base at J, with 10 bases between. There are 15 residues in the CDR3. CDR1 and CDR2 from the germline V gene are SGHVS and FNYEAQ. This CDR3 reads CASSLAGDFSYEQYF. CDR3 sequence (DNA): TGTGCCAGCAGCTTAGCGGGGGACTTTTCCTACGAGCAGTACTTC.

The chain couples TRBV28 to TRBJ2-7; unclear D gene. This CDR3 is built from 12 residues. Germline values: CDR1 MDHEN, CDR2 SYDVKM. Deletions cut 2 bases from V and 1 base from J, with 3 bases between. CDR3 region: CASSLTSYEQYF. In nucleotides, the CDR3 is TGTGCCAGCAGTTTAACATCCTACGAGCAGTACTTC.

The rearrangement joins TRBV9 to TRBJ1-5; no firm D call. The CDR3 length is 14 residues. Trimming took 3 bases from V and 3 from J, leaving 10 bases between them. CDR1 and CDR2 from the germline V gene are SGDLS and YYNGEE. DNA of the CDR3: TGTGCCAGCAGCGCGGGTAATTTCAATCAGCCCCAGCATTTT. Translating it yields CASSAGNFNQPQHF.

This clone has a handful of counts. The chain joins TRBV19 to TRBJ1-2, with 8 nucleotides matching TRBD1. The junction had 9 bases not matched to a gene; V was cut back by 7 bases and J by 8 bases. Per the germline V gene, CDR1 is LNHDA and CDR2 is SQIVND (reference sequence). This CDR3 region has 13 residues. As DNA, the CDR3 is TGTGCCAGTACCTTGGACAGGGAGTGGGGCTACACCTTC. It is translated as CASTLDREWGYTF. Full variable domain (outside the CDR3, taken from reference TRBV19 and TRBJ1-2): DGGITQSPKYLFRKEGQNVTLSCEQNLNHDAMYWYRQDPGQGLRLIYYSQIVNDFQKGDIAEGYSVSREKKESFPLTVTSAQKNPTAFYLCASTLDREWGYTFGSGTRLTVV.

The chain combines TRBV23-1 with TRBJ2-1; 7 bases line up with TRBD1. TRBV23-1 has ORF status, its function being uncertain. J gave up 3 bases and V 5 bases, and 28 bases lay outside the gene matches. The CDR3 runs to 22 residues. CDR3 loop: CASSYRGICGFEAIPLYNEQFF. CDR3 DNA: TGCGCCAGCAGTTACAGGGGAATTTGCGGATTTGAGGCGATACCGCTCTACAATGAGCAGTTCTTC.

The J gene is TRBJ2-4, the V gene TRBV7-6, with D possibly matching TRBD1 (6 bases). Germline CDR1 reads SGHVS; CDR2 reads FNYEAQ. The V gene lost 5 bases and the J gene lost 5 bases, with 16 bases spanning the gap. The CDR3 runs 15 residues. CDR3 in amino acids: CASSLETGPQNIQYF. The DNA of the CDR3 is TGTGCCAGCAGCCTCGAAACAGGGCCGCAAAACATTCAGTACTTC.

In its sample, this clone was seen once. CDR3 region: CASSPGQSSGELFF. For the CDR3, the DNA is TGTGCCAGCAGCCCGGGACAGTCGAGCGGGGAGCTGTTTTTT. The chain recombines TRBV7-9 with TRBJ2-2; TRBD1 matches at 7 bases. The CDR3 is 14 amino acids. V was clipped by 5 bases and J by 7 bases; unmatched bases: 7. CDR1 SEHNR and CDR2 FQNEAQ come from the germline V gene (reference sequence).

Only a few counts were recorded for this clone. The CDR3 DNA follows: TGTGCCAGCAGCCCTGGACTCGCCTCCTACGAGCAGTACTTC. Residues: CASSPGLASYEQYF. J is TRBJ2-7 and V is TRBV7-2; D might be TRBD2 (5 bases). The CDR3 sequence is 14 residues long. The germline V gene encodes CDR1 SGHTA and CDR2 FQGNSA. V was cut by 5 bases and J by 0 bases, with 11 bases left in between.

The chain employs TRBV5-1 and TRBJ2-7, with 7 positions matching TRBD2. The CDR3 has 14 residues. CDR1 and CDR2 from the germline V gene are SGHRS and YFSETQ. After removal of 0 bases from V and 3 bases from J, the junction contained 3 bases not matched to a gene. CDR3 sequence reads: CASSLVGEGYEQYF. DNA of the CDR3: TGCGCCAGCAGCTTGGTGGGGGAGGGCTACGAGCAGTACTTC.

This clone was observed once. This chain uses TRBV29-1 with TRBJ1-2; no firm D call. The V gene's germline CDR1 is SQVTM and CDR2 ANQGSEA. The CDR3 spans 16 residues. Between the trimmed V and J ends, which lost 4 bases and 1 base, there was a span of 19 bases. The CDR3 loop is CSVVTAREYVNYGYTF. The CDR3 DNA reads TGCAGCGTTGTTACCGCAAGGGAGTACGTTAACTATGGCTACACCTTC.

V gene TRBV28 combines with J gene TRBJ1-2; 7 bases align to TRBD1. The CDR3 has 12 residues. With V trimmed by 6 bases and J by 7 bases, 5 bases remained unmatched. CDR1 is MDHEN, CDR2 SYDVKM, per germline. The CDR3 DNA follows: TGTGCCAGCAGGTCGGAGGGGGCTGGCTACACCTTC. Amino acid sequence: CASRSEGAGYTF.

The DNA of the CDR3 is TGTGCCAGCAGCTTGGGAAGGTCTGGGGCCAACTCCTACGAGCAGTACTTC. Its translation is CASSLGRSGANSYEQYF. The V and J genes are TRBV5-4 and TRBJ2-7, with a weak D call TRBD1 (5 bases). In germline, CDR1 is SGHNT, CDR2 YYREEE (reference sequence). The CDR3 is made up of 17 amino acids. V was clipped by 0 bases and J by 0 bases, with 16 bases between them.